This paragraph covers one T cell receptor (beta chain) sequence. UMI-tagged 5'RACE template switching yielded the TCR beta cDNA. With the 5' RACE reads reprocessed, TCRdb shows one record per CDR3 protein and no DNA. The listing contains hundreds of thousands of distinct CDR3 sequences. This specimen belongs to a study of T cells expressing NK-cell markers. From germline, CDR1 is ENHRY and CDR2 SYGVKD. CDR3 length: 14 residues. The sample was blood T cells: a sorted CD56 or NKG2C T cell subset, CD4+ or CD8+ T cells, or bulk PBMC T cells (not recorded which). The chain recombines TRBV10-3 with TRBJ1-4; TCRdb outputs TRBD1, but without DNA this stays unchecked. The source is a man aged 18-70 years in good health. CDR3 in amino acids: CAISLDGNNEKLFF.